This is a list of T cell receptor beta chains from one sample in a study of tumor-infiltrating lymphocytes in primary liver carcinoma. TCRdb independently ran MiXCR on the multiplex PCR reads; one entry per CDR3 protein. The sample has about 60,000 distinct CDR3 sequences; about two thirds are singletons. Sequencing was carried out using liver tumor tissue from sampling region 4. Source of these receptors: a man in his forties with primary liver carcinoma and hepatitis B virus infection. Each CDR3 is given with its conserved first and last residue. A D gene is named only where the DNA matches it firmly. Clone size appears in some rows only: once, few, many, or a class for an expanded clone.

d_gene,v_gene,abundance,len,j_gene,CDR3aa,CDR3nt
TRBD1,TRBV6-2/TRBV6-3,.,17,TRBJ1-1,CASSCPRTGPGNTEAFF,TGTGCCAGCAGTTGCCCCCGGACAGGACCGGGGAACACTGAAGCTTTCTTT
.,TRBV5-6,.,13,TRBJ2-7,CASSLATGFGHYF,TGTGCCAGCAGCTTGGCAACCGGGTTTGGGCATTACTTC
TRBD2,TRBV11-3,medium-sized,15,TRBJ2-1,CASSPAGTSGREQFF,TGTGCCAGCAGCCCTGCCGGGACTAGCGGGAGGGAGCAGTTCTTC
.,TRBV12-3/TRBV12-4,few,15,TRBJ2-7,CASSLAAGVNHEQYF,TGTGCCAGTAGTTTAGCTGCAGGGGTTAACCACGAGCAGTACTTC
.,TRBV5-5,.,14,TRBJ2-5,CASRSKTRGETQYF,TGTGCCAGCAGGTCGAAGACTAGAGGAGAGACCCAGTACTTC
TRBD1,TRBV29-1,few,17,TRBJ2-5,CIVVFKRGQGPQETQYF,TGCATCGTTGTTTTTAAACGAGGACAGGGGCCACAGGAGACCCAGTACTTC
TRBD1,TRBV29-1,.,14,TRBJ2-7,CSVTAGTGNDEQYF,TGCAGCGTCACGGCTGGGACAGGGAACGACGAGCAGTACTTC
.,TRBV11-2,.,16,TRBJ2-1,CASSLDPEGSYNKQFF,TGTGCCAGTAGCTTAGATCCAGAGGGCTCCTACAATAAGCAGTTCTTC
.,TRBV11-2,.,15,TRBJ2-2,CSSSFAGSNTGEPFF,TGCTCCAGCAGCTTTGCGGGATCGAACACCGGGGAGCCGTTTTTT
TRBD1,TRBV5-1,few,14,TRBJ2-3,CASNGQGVPDTQYF,TGCGCCAGCAACGGACAGGGAGTACCAGATACGCAGTATTTT
.,TRBV29-1,.,17,TRBJ1-5,CSVEVTGAGSGPHVQHF,TGCAGCGTTGAAGTGACAGGCGCCGGCTCGGGTCCTCATGTCCAACATTTT
.,TRBV6-2/TRBV6-3,.,14,TRBJ1-5,CTSTAPYSNQSQHF,TGTACCAGTACCGCGCCCTATAGCAATCAGTCCCAGCATTTT
.,TRBV5-6,once,18,TRBJ2-3,CASSPSRRIPGDTDTQYF,TGTGCCAGCAGCCCATCCAGGAGGATACCTGGGGACACAGATACGCAGTATTTT
TRBD1,TRBV2,.,15,TRBJ2-1,CASSLTGDSYNEQFF,TGTGCCAGCAGTTTGACAGGGGACTCCTACAATGAGCAGTTCTTC
TRBD1,TRBV28,many,15,TRBJ2-5,CASSPGQGERETQYF,TGTGCCAGCAGTCCCGGACAGGGGGAGAGAGAGACCCAGTACTTC
TRBD1,TRBV28,.,14,TRBJ1-6,CARRGAAKSLPLHF,TGTGCCCGCAGGGGGGCAGCGAAGTCTTTACCCCTCCACTTT
.,TRBV7-8,many,11,TRBJ2-7,CASSLSHEQYF,TGTGCCAGCAGTTTATCCCACGAGCAGTACTTC
.,TRBV6-1,few,16,TRBJ2-2,CASSEVPTSLPGELLF,TGTGCCAGCAGTGAAGTCCCCACTAGCTTACCCGGGGAGCTGTTATTT
TRBD1,TRBV6-6,.,22,TRBJ2-3,CASSCPLTGGIGSRTSTDTQYF,TGTGCCAGCAGTTGCCCCCTCACAGGGGGCATCGGGAGTAGAACTAGCACAGATACGCAGTATTTT
TRBD2,TRBV29-1,.,13,TRBJ2-1,CSLPGLGGNEQLF,TGCAGCCTACCGGGACTAGGAGGTAATGAGCAGTTATTC
.,TRBV5-5,.,14,TRBJ2-7,CASWAETDNYEQYF,TGTGCCAGCTGGGCCGAGACAGACAACTACGAGCAATACTTC
.,TRBV4-1,few,15,TRBJ2-7,CASSQVSSGAYEQYF,TGCGCCAGCAGCCAAGTCTCAAGCGGCGCCTACGAGCAGTACTTC
.,TRBV4-2,.,16,TRBJ2-1,CVSSLTRGTSPNEQFF,TGTGTAAGCAGCCTCACACGCGGGACTTCCCCTAATGAGCAGTTCTTC
.,TRBV12-3/TRBV12-4,.,12,TRBJ1-5,CAISLIGAPQHF,TGTGCCATCAGTCTGATAGGGGCGCCCCAGCATTTT
TRBD2,TRBV11-2,.,17,TRBJ2-1,CASKRGSGRAGYSERSF,TGTGCCAGCAAGAGAGGTAGCGGGAGGGCCGGTTACAGTGAGCGGTCCTTC
TRBD1,TRBV4-1,.,14,TRBJ1-2,CANSQGVRNYGYTF,TGCGCCAACAGCCAGGGGGTCAGGAACTATGGCTACACCTTC
.,TRBV4-3,.,13,TRBJ2-7,CASSQPGESVHYF,TGCGCCAGCAGCCAACCGGGAGAGTCCGTGCACTACTTC
.,TRBV28,once,13,TRBJ1-1,CATLNRANTEVIF,TGTGCCACCCTGAACAGGGCAAACACTGAAGTTATCTTT
TRBD2,TRBV20-1,.,16,TRBJ2-1,CTASAPASGRAGEQFF,TGCACCGCTAGTGCCCCGGCTAGCGGGAGGGCCGGAGAGCAGTTCTTC
.,TRBV6-1,many,13,TRBJ1-1,CASSVEGGPEAFF,TGTGCCAGCAGTGTCGAGGGAGGACCTGAAGCTTTCTTT
TRBD1,TRBV6-1,.,15,TRBJ2-7,CASSEGEGAFYEQYF,TGTGCCAGCAGTGAAGGAGAGGGGGCTTTCTACGAGCAGTACTTC
TRBD1,TRBV5-4,many,14,TRBJ2-5,CASSQQGPEETQYF,TGTGCCAGCAGCCAACAGGGGCCGGAAGAGACCCAGTACTTC
.,TRBV6-9,.,16,TRBJ2-3,CASSIAPGHGSDTQYF,TGTGCCAGCAGTATAGCCCCGGGACACGGGTCTGATACGCAGTATTTT
TRBD2,TRBV29-1,.,15,TRBJ2-3,CSAWTSGSVTGTRYF,TGCAGCGCCTGGACTAGCGGGAGTGTAACAGGTACGCGGTATTTT
TRBD2,TRBV4-1,many,17,TRBJ2-5,CASSQDQLAGVPETQYF,TGCGCCAGCAGCCAAGACCAATTAGCGGGAGTGCCAGAGACCCAGTACTTC
.,TRBV29-1,.,12,TRBJ2-7,CSVTRTSYEQYF,TGCAGTGTAACCAGGACATCCTACGAGCAGTACTTC
.,TRBV6-5,once,15,TRBJ2-1,CTSSYGSNFNNEKFF,TGCACCAGCAGTTACGGAAGCAACTTTAACAATGAGAAGTTCTTC
.,TRBV28,many,14,TRBJ2-7,CASSFPGTSYEQYF,TGTGCCAGCAGTTTCCCCGGGACCTCCTACGAGCAGTACTTC
.,TRBV29-1,.,14,TRBJ2-5,CSVALNRGGKAQYF,TGCAGCGTTGCCCTAAACAGGGGAGGAAAGGCCCAGTACTTC
.,TRBV4-3,.,17,TRBJ2-2,CASSQDLAGKNPGELSF,TGTGCCAGCAGCCAAGATTTGGCTGGAAAGAACCCCGGGGAGCTGTCTTTT
.,TRBV7-8,.,15,TRBJ2-5,CASSPRLVAQETQYF,TGTGCCAGCAGCCCCCGACTAGTGGCACAAGAGACACAGTACTTC
TRBD2,TRBV2,.,12,TRBJ2-5,CASTAGVETQYF,TGTGCCAGCACGGCGGGAGTGGAGACCCAGTACTTC
.,TRBV6-6,.,12,TRBJ1-6,CASSEGDTPLHF,TGTGCTAGCAGTGAGGGGGATACACCCCTCCACTTT
TRBD1,TRBV28,.,18,TRBJ1-6,CASLPGTGGEMENSPLHF,TGTGCCAGTCTACCCGGGACAGGGGGCGAGATGGAGAATTCACCCCTCCACTTT
TRBD1,TRBV10-1,medium-sized,14,TRBJ2-7,CAIPQGQGLYEQYF,TGCGCCATCCCACAAGGACAGGGGTTGTACGAGCAGTACTTC
.,TRBV28,.,14,TRBJ2-1,CASSPGSRGYEQFF,TGTGCCAGCAGTCCCGGGAGCCGCGGCTATGAGCAGTTCTTC
TRBD2,TRBV18,.,16,TRBJ2-5,CASSPRTSGSEKTWYF,TGTGCCAGCTCACCAAGGACTAGCGGGAGTGAGAAGACCTGGTACTTC